A selection of T cell receptor beta chains follows, all from one sample in a study of human T cells and chemical hapten exposure. TCRdb processed the RACE reads anew with MiXCR; each CDR3 protein has one entry. In the table there are some 96,000 distinct CDR3 sequences, around a quarter of which are singletons. The specimen comprised whole blood, sampled in connection with sensitization to the hapten diphenylcyclopropenone (DPC). The origin of the receptors is a man aged 35 to 55 with alopecia areata. Some clones in this sample may be carry-over from other donors' samples. Both conserved end residues are part of each CDR3. D genes are given only for firm matches. For some rows the clone size is stated as once, few or many, or as a class when expanded; others skip it.

d_gene	v_gene	abundance	j_gene	CDR3aa	CDR3nt
TRBD1	TRBV7-9	.	TRBJ2-1	CASSLGTGSHSEQFF	TGTGCCAGCAGCCTCGGGACAGGGTCTCATAGTGAGCAGTTCTTC
TRBD1	TRBV3-1	.	TRBJ2-3	CASSSAGTGRTDTQYF	TGTGCCAGCAGCTCCGCCGGGACAGGCAGGACAGATACGCAGTATTTT
.	TRBV11-2	.	TRBJ2-1	CASSRSGNEQFF	TGTGCCAGCAGTCGCTCTGGGAATGAGCAGTTCTTC
TRBD1	TRBV10-1	few	TRBJ1-6	CASGDSLNSPLHF	TGCGCCAGCGGGGACAGCTTAAATTCACCCCTCCACTTT
TRBD1	TRBV7-3	.	TRBJ2-7	CASSQGPGGDYEQYF	TGTGCCAGCAGCCAAGGGCCAGGGGGCGACTACGAGCAGTACTTC
.	TRBV27	few	TRBJ1-6	CASTKDRYSPLHF	TGTGCCAGCACCAAGGACAGATATTCACCCCTCCACTTT
.	TRBV29-1	.	TRBJ2-1	CSVDRTGTSSYNEQFF	TGCAGCGTTGATAGAACAGGAACTAGCTCCTACAATGAGCAGTTCTTC
TRBD2	TRBV11-3	.	TRBJ2-1	CASSPTSGRADEQFF	TGTGCCAGCAGCCCAACTAGCGGGAGGGCCGATGAGCAGTTCTTC
TRBD1	TRBV5-1	.	TRBJ2-7	CASSHRTGTGAYEQYF	TGCGCCAGCAGCCACCGGACCGGGACAGGGGCCTACGAGCAGTACTTC
TRBD2	TRBV6-5	.	TRBJ2-2	CASSPLAGDTGELFF	TGTGCCAGCAGTCCTCTAGCGGGAGACACCGGGGAGCTGTTTTTT
.	TRBV20-1	.	TRBJ1-6	CSARLDGNSPLHF	TGCAGTGCTAGACTCGATGGGAATTCACCCCTCCACTTT
TRBD2	TRBV6-2/TRBV6-3	.	TRBJ2-3	CASSPLPSGLGDTQYF	TGTGCCAGCAGCCCACTCCCTAGCGGACTCGGAGATACGCAGTATTTT
.	TRBV21-1	.	TRBJ2-5	CASPRGTACGETQYF	TGTGCCAGCCCGCGGGGGACAGCATGCGGTGAGACCCAGTACTTC
.	TRBV28	few	TRBJ2-1	CATSETEISYNEQFF	TGTGCCACCTCCGAGACAGAAATCTCCTACAATGAGCAGTTCTTC
TRBD2	TRBV3-1	.	TRBJ2-1	CASSQRTSGNRNEQFF	TGTGCCAGCAGCCAACGGACTAGCGGGAACAGGAATGAGCAGTTCTTC
TRBD1	TRBV12-5	.	TRBJ1-1	CASKIQGDTEAFF	TGTGCTAGTAAAATCCAGGGGGACACTGAAGCTTTCTTT
.	TRBV3-1	.	TRBJ1-5	CASSLGLTNQPQHF	TGTGCCAGCAGCCTCGGACTGACCAATCAGCCCCAGCATTTT
.	TRBV9	few	TRBJ2-3	CASSPRLPSTDTQYF	TGTGCCAGCAGCCCCCGCCTTCCATCCACAGATACGCAGTATTTT
.	TRBV5-1	few	TRBJ2-3	CASSNPPEPPLF	TGCGCCAGCAGCAACCCGCCCGAACCGCCCCTTTTT
.	TRBV12-3/TRBV12-4	few	TRBJ1-5	CASSRQGAHSNQPQHF	TGTGCCAGCAGTCGGCAAGGAGCCCATAGCAATCAGCCCCAGCATTTT
.	TRBV12-3/TRBV12-4	few	TRBJ1-5	CASSLEGATQPQHF	TGTGCCAGCAGTCTCGAAGGGGCCACTCAGCCCCAGCATTTT
TRBD2	TRBV13	few	TRBJ2-1	CASSLDGTSGRGEQFF	TGTGCCAGCAGCTTAGACGGGACTAGCGGGAGGGGTGAGCAGTTCTTC
.	TRBV28	few	TRBJ1-4	CASSLRGEKLFF	TGTGCCAGCAGTTTGCGAGGGGAAAAACTGTTTTTT
.	TRBV7-2	many	TRBJ2-1	CASSLGSPFDEQFF	TGTGCCAGCAGCTTAGGGTCCCCTTTTGATGAGCAGTTCTTC
TRBD1	TRBV20-1	few	TRBJ2-4	CSATRDSDKNIQYF	TGCAGTGCTACTAGGGACAGTGACAAAAACATTCAGTACTTC
.	TRBV6-5	.	TRBJ2-2	CASSYSFLGVGELFF	TGTGCCAGCAGTTACTCCTTCCTAGGGGTCGGGGAGCTGTTTTTT
TRBD1	TRBV7-9	.	TRBJ1-1	CASSPIPGQGGTEAFF	TGTGCCAGCAGCCCAATCCCCGGACAGGGTGGCACTGAAGCTTTCTTT
TRBD2	TRBV20-1	.	TRBJ2-7	CSAKGASGSPPYILEQYF	TGCAGTGCCAAAGGGGCTAGCGGGAGCCCCCCCTATATTTTAGAGCAGTACTTC
TRBD2	TRBV20-1	few	TRBJ2-3	CSARGTRSTDTQYF	TGCAGTGCTAGGGGGACTAGGAGCACAGATACGCAGTATTTT
.	TRBV5-4	few	TRBJ2-1	CASSSQGNPYNEQFF	TGTGCCAGCAGCTCGCAGGGTAACCCCTACAATGAGCAGTTCTTC
TRBD1	TRBV12-3/TRBV12-4	few	TRBJ1-1	CASRRPDRATEAFF	TGTGCCAGCAGACGCCCCGACAGGGCCACTGAAGCTTTCTTT
.	TRBV3-1	few	TRBJ1-3	CASSSAGDSGNTIYF	TGTGCCAGCAGCTCCGCGGGGGACTCTGGAAACACCATATATTTT
TRBD2	TRBV29-1	many	TRBJ2-5	CSVVWTSGRMETQYF	TGCAGCGTTGTCTGGACTAGCGGGAGGATGGAGACCCAGTACTTC
.	TRBV12-3/TRBV12-4	many	TRBJ2-7	CASMWVMSDEQYF	TGTGCCAGCATGTGGGTCATGTCGGACGAGCAGTACTTC